A single TCR beta chain is shown here with its context. Enrolment of Seattle patients took place during active infection, and they were followed longitudinally. The data originate from a study of blood T cell repertoires in COVID-19. About the research overall: From the United States, Italy and Spain came samples of acute and convalescent COVID-19. PBMCs, B-cell-depleted T cells, or T cells provided the cDNA or gDNA that made up the material.

Authors' data handling: Counts of nucleated cells, estimated from reference gene primer amplification, were obtained. TCRdb's copy holds only in-frame clones and misses some; the assay was immunoSEQ multiplex PCR. V, J and clone size are those of that table, while D and trimming were read from the DNA. Here the sample spans 250,000 to 400,000 clones, about 91% being singletons. The V gene's germline CDR1 is KGHSH and CDR2 LQKENI. V gave up 4 bases and J gave up 4 bases, with 7 bases separating them. This CDR3 comprises 12 residues. The receptor's source is a woman aged 25 to 39 with COVID-19, enrolled during active disease. The chain recombines TRBV18 with TRBJ1-1; D is uncertain. The sample taken for sequencing was peripheral blood. The CDR3 protein is CASSLRVTEAFF. CDR3 in DNA: TGTGCCAGCTCACTCCGGGTCACTGAAGCTTTCTTT.